This T cell receptor (beta chain) was profiled in a study of shared clonotypes between healthy human individuals. Only in-frame clones appear in the TCRdb table, and some are missing; sequencing was by immunoSEQ multiplex PCR. The sample gives about 710,000 clones, about three quarters of which show up once; around 1.8% is in the top ten. Trimming pared 4 bases from V and 0 bases from J, leaving 5 bases between. This CDR3 is 13 amino acids long. In germline, CDR1 is ENHRY, CDR2 SYGVKD. The origin of this receptor is a woman in her 30s in good health. The chain joins TRBV10-3 to TRBJ2-3; D is uncertain. The specimen sequenced was memory CD4+ T cells sorted from blood. Subset reported: CD45RA-negative fraction. CDR3 in DNA: TGTGCCATCAGTGGCCAGAGCACAGATACGCAGTATTTT. Protein sequence: CAISGQSTDTQYF.